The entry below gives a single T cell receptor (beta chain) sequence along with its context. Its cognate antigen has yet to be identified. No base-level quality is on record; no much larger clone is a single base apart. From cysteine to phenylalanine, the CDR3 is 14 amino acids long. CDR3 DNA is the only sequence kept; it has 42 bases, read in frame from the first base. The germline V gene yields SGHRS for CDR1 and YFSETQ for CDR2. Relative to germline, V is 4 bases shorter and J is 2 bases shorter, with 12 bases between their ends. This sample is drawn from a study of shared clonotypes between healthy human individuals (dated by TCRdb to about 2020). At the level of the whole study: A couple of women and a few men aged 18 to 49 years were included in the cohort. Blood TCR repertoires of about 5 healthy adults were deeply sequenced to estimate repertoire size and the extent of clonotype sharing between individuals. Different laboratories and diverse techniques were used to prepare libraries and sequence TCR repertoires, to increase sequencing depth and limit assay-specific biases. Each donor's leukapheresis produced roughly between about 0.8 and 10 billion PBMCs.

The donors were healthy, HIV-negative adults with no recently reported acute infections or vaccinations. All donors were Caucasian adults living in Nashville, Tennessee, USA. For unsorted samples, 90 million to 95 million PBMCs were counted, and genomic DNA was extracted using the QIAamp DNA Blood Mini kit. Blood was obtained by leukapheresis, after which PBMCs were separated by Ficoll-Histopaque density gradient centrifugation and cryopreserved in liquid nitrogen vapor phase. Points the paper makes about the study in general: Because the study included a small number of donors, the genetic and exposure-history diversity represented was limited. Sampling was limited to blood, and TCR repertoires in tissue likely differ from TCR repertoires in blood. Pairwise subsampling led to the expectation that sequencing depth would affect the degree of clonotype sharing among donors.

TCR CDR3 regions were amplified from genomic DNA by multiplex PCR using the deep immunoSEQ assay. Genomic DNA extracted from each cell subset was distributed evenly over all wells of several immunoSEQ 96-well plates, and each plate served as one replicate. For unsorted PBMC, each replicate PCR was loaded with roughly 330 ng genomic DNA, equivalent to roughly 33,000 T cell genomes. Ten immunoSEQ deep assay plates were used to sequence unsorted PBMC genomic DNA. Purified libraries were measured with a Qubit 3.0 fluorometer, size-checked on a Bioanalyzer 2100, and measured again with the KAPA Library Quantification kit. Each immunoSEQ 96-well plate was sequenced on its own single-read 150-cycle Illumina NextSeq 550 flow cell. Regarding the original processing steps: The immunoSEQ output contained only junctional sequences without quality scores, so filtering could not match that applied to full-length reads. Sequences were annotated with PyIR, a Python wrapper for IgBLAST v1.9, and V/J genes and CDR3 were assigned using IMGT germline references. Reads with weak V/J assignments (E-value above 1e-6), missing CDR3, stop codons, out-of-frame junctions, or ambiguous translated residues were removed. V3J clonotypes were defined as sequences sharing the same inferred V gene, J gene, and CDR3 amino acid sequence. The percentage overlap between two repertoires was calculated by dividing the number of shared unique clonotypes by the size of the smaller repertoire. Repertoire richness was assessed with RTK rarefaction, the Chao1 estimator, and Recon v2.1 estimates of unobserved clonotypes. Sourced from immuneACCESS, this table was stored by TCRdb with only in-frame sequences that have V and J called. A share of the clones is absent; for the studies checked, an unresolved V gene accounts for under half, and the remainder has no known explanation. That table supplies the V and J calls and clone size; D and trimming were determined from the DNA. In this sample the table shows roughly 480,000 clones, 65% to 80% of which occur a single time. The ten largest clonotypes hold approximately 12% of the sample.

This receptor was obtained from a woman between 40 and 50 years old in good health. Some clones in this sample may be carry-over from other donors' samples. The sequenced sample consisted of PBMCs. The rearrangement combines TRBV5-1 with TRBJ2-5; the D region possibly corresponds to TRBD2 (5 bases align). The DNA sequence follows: TGCGCCAGCAGCACTGAGCGGCAGCAAGAGACCCAGTACTTC. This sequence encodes CASSTERQQETQYF.